The rows below give T cell receptor beta chains drawn from one sample of a study of beta chain features in type 1 diabetes. Profiled with immunoSEQ multiplex PCR; TCRdb holds only in-frame clones, not every one. The table includes 680,000 or so clones, roughly 16% detected once. The sample was naive CD4+ T cells from blood. Receptors originate from a man aged 18 to 30 in good health. Both conserved end residues are part of each CDR3. The D gene is left open where the match is weak. Only part of the rows carry a size: once, few, many, or a class if the clone is expanded.

TGTGCCATCAGTGACAGGGTATACAATGAGCAGTTCTTC	CAISDRVYNEQFF	.	.	TRBJ2-1	TRBV10-3
TGTGCCAGCAGCGTAGATGCCGGGGAGTCCACGGCGGGCGAGCAGTACTTC	CASSVDAGESTAGEQYF	.	few	TRBJ2-7	TRBV9
TGTGCCAGCAGCTTAGGAGGACAGGGGGCGACAAACTATGGCTACACCTTC	CASSLGGQGATNYGYTF	TRBD1	.	TRBJ1-2	TRBV7-9
TGTGCCAGCAGCCGACCCCATTCCCGGGACCAACCTTTTTTTAGCACCATATATTTT	CASSRPHSRDQPFFSTIYF	.	once	TRBJ1-3	TRBV4-2
TGCGCCAGCAGCCAAGATCGACAGGGGCTTACTCGGGAGCAGTACTTC	CASSQDRQGLTREQYF	TRBD1	.	TRBJ2-7	TRBV4-1
TGTGCCAGTAGTGCTTTGTCGTTAGCCAAAAACATTCAGTACTTC	CASSALSLAKNIQYF	.	.	TRBJ2-4	TRBV19
TGTGCCAGCAGTTATGGTAGCGGGATAATAAGCGATGAGCAGTTCTTC	CASSYGSGIISDEQFF	TRBD2	.	TRBJ2-1	TRBV6-6
TGTGCCAGCAGAGCGGACAGATCTGGAAACACCATATATTTT	CASRADRSGNTIYF	.	few	TRBJ1-3	TRBV7-2
TGTGCCAGCAGCTCCACCCCACTTAGACACTTTGGCTATGGCTACACCTTC	CASSSTPLRHFGYGYTF	.	.	TRBJ1-2	TRBV7-9
TGTGCCAGCAGAAAGGGGACTACTTACAATGAGCAGTTCTTC	CASRKGTTYNEQFF	TRBD2	few	TRBJ2-1	TRBV28
TGTGCCAGCAGAGCTCAGGAGGCCGGGGAGCTGTTTTTT	CASRAQEAGELFF	.	few	TRBJ2-2	TRBV6-4
TGTGCCAGCAGTGAGGTCCGCCGGGAAGATACGCAGTATTTT	CASSEVRREDTQYF	.	.	TRBJ2-3	TRBV2
TGTGCCAGCAGCTCGTATTCCAGGGGGACCACAGATACGCAGTATTTT	CASSSYSRGTTDTQYF	TRBD1	.	TRBJ2-3	TRBV11-3
TGTGCCAGCAGTGAACGGGGCGGGAGGGGTCACGAGCAGTACTTC	CASSERGGRGHEQYF	TRBD2	few	TRBJ2-7	TRBV25-1
TGTGCCAGGAGGGGTAATTCACCCCTCCACTTT	CARRGNSPLHF	.	few	TRBJ1-6	TRBV25-1
TGTGCCATCAGGAGGGATCTCTCCTACGAGCAGTACTTC	CAIRRDLSYEQYF	.	few	TRBJ2-7	TRBV10-3
TGTGCCTGGAGACACGGGGGAATCAAAGAGACCCAGTACTTC	CAWRHGGIKETQYF	.	.	TRBJ2-5	TRBV30
TGTGCCAGCAGCCCCGGACAGAAGCTGGGCACAGATACGCAGTATTTT	CASSPGQKLGTDTQYF	.	.	TRBJ2-3	TRBV28
TGCGCCAGCAGCTTGGCCTCCAATGAGCAGTTCTTC	CASSLASNEQFF	.	.	TRBJ2-1	TRBV5-1
TGTGCCAGCAGCGTAGGGACAGGGGGCTGGAAACAAGAGACCCAGTACTTC	CASSVGTGGWKQETQYF	TRBD1	.	TRBJ2-5	TRBV9
TGTGCCAGCTCACCAAGCCGGAGGGAACACAATGAGCAGTTCTTC	CASSPSRREHNEQFF	.	few	TRBJ2-1	TRBV18
TGTGCCAGCAGTGAATCCGGGCTAGCGGGAGAGGACGAGCAGTACTTC	CASSESGLAGEDEQYF	TRBD2	.	TRBJ2-7	TRBV25-1
TGTGCCAGCAGTTATGCGGGACAGGGTAGCCACGAGCAGTACTTC	CASSYAGQGSHEQYF	TRBD1	few	TRBJ2-7	TRBV6-5
.	CASSSSGLAGVNEQFF	.	.	TRBJ2-1	TRBV28
TGCAGTGCTAGGAATTACGAAAAACTGTTTTTT	CSARNYEKLFF	.	few	TRBJ1-4	TRBV20-1
TGCAGCGTTGACGGACAGGGACGGTTCTTC	CSVDGQGRFF	TRBD1	few	TRBJ2-1	TRBV29-1
TGTGCCAGCTCACCACCGAATCGGGGGCCTGAGCAGTTCTTC	CASSPPNRGPEQFF	.	few	TRBJ2-1	TRBV18
TGTGCCAGCAGCCCTGACAGGGTCTCTGGGGCCAACGTCCTGACTTTC	CASSPDRVSGANVLTF	TRBD1	.	TRBJ2-6	TRBV7-6
TGTGCCTGCCTAAATATCGCGGAGTACTTC	CACLNIAEYF	.	few	TRBJ2-7	TRBV30
TGTGCCAGCAGTCACCCCGGACAGGTCTATGGCTACACCTTC	CASSHPGQVYGYTF	TRBD1	.	TRBJ1-2	TRBV25-1
TGTGCCATCAGGGGATCAAACGGGACACCTAGCACAGATACGCAGTATTTT	CAIRGSNGTPSTDTQYF	.	few	TRBJ2-3	TRBV10-3
TGCAGCGTTGAAGTCGGACCCAACACTGAAGCTTTCTTT	CSVEVGPNTEAFF	.	few	TRBJ1-1	TRBV29-1
TGTGCCAGCAGTTTCGGAAGCGGGGGCTATCGCACAGATACGCAGTATTTT	CASSFGSGGYRTDTQYF	TRBD2	.	TRBJ2-3	TRBV28
TGTGCCAGCAGTTTGGCTCTCCGCGCGACTAGCGGGGGCCCCAGGTCCCAGTACTTC	CASSLALRATSGGPRSQYF	TRBD2	few	TRBJ2-5	TRBV28
TGCGCCAGCAGCCAAGGCACCGGGACAGGAAGCGACAATGAGCAGTTCTTC	CASSQGTGTGSDNEQFF	TRBD1	few	TRBJ2-1	TRBV4-3
TGTGCCAGCAGTGGGTACAGGGACGGTCAGCCCCAGCATTTT	CASSGYRDGQPQHF	.	few	TRBJ1-5	TRBV25-1
TGTGCCAGCAGCGCCGACGGGAGCTCCTACAATGAGCAGTTCTTC	CASSADGSSYNEQFF	.	few	TRBJ2-1	TRBV9
TGTGCCAGCAGGACGGGGTTGAACACTGAAGCTTTCTTT	CASRTGLNTEAFF	.	.	TRBJ1-1	TRBV6-1
TGTGCCAGCAGTTACGAGATCCCAGGGGCCTACGAGCAGTACTTC	CASSYEIPGAYEQYF	.	.	TRBJ2-7	TRBV6-5
TGTGCCATCAAAGATAACTGGGGCACAGATACGCAGTATTTT	CAIKDNWGTDTQYF	.	.	TRBJ2-3	TRBV10-3
TGTGCCAGCAGCACCCATACGGGAGATCAGCCCCAGCATTTT	CASSTHTGDQPQHF	.	few	TRBJ1-5	TRBV9
TGTGCCAGCAGTTTACAGGGACCTCCGAACACCGGGGAGCTGTTTTTT	CASSLQGPPNTGELFF	.	.	TRBJ2-2	TRBV7-2
TGTGCCATCAGTGAGCTCCGGACAGGGGGCCGCAATGAGCAGTTCTTC	CAISELRTGGRNEQFF	TRBD1	few	TRBJ2-1	TRBV10-3
TGTGCCAGTAGTATAGCCCGGAGTACGCAGTATTTT	CASSIARSTQYF	.	.	TRBJ2-3	TRBV19
TGTGCCAGCAGTTACTCGACCAGGATTCTTCCCCTATACACCTTC	CASSYSTRILPLYTF	.	.	TRBJ1-2	TRBV6-5
TGTGCCAGCAGCTTAGGTAGCGGGGGTTCCTACAATGAGCAGTTCTTC	CASSLGSGGSYNEQFF	TRBD2	.	TRBJ2-1	TRBV7-2
TGCGCCAGCAGCTTGGCCGGGCCAGGGAATCAGCCCCAGCATTTT	CASSLAGPGNQPQHF	.	.	TRBJ1-5	TRBV5-1
TGTGCCAGCAGCGTGGACAGTCCCATCTCTGGGGAGCTGTTTTTT	CASSVDSPISGELFF	.	.	TRBJ2-2	TRBV5-4
TGTGCCAGCAGCGTAGCGGGACACCCTAATGAAAAACTGTTTTTT	CASSVAGHPNEKLFF	.	few	TRBJ1-4	TRBV9
TGTGCCAGCAGTGGGGACCGGAACACTGAAGCTTTCTTT	CASSGDRNTEAFF	.	.	TRBJ1-1	TRBV2
TGCGCCAGCACCGTAGACATCTCCCCCAACGGCTACACCTTC	CASTVDISPNGYTF	.	.	TRBJ1-2	TRBV4-3
TGTGCCAGCAGCTCACAGGGGGGAGGACAGCCCCAGCATTTT	CASSSQGGGQPQHF	TRBD1	.	TRBJ1-5	TRBV7-2
TGTGCCAGCAGCTCCGACAGGGTGAGCTACTCACCCCTCCACTTT	CASSSDRVSYSPLHF	TRBD1	few	TRBJ1-6	TRBV9
TGTGCCAGCAGTTACTCCTCTGGGGCCAACGTCCTGACTTTC	CASSYSSGANVLTF	.	.	TRBJ2-6	TRBV6-5
TGTGCCAGCAGTCTGGACAGGGGCGCCTACAATGAGCAGTTCTTC	CASSLDRGAYNEQFF	TRBD1	.	TRBJ2-1	TRBV28
TGCGCCAGCAGCGTGGGGGCAGGGATGAGCAATCAGCCCCAGCATTTT	CASSVGAGMSNQPQHF	.	.	TRBJ1-5	TRBV5-1
TGCGCCAGCAGCCAAGATCGCGTCGCTGGCGGGGAGCTGTTTTTT	CASSQDRVAGGELFF	.	.	TRBJ2-2	TRBV4-3
TGTGCCAGCAGCGCCGTGCAGGGCTATGGCTACACCTTC	CASSAVQGYGYTF	.	.	TRBJ1-2	TRBV28